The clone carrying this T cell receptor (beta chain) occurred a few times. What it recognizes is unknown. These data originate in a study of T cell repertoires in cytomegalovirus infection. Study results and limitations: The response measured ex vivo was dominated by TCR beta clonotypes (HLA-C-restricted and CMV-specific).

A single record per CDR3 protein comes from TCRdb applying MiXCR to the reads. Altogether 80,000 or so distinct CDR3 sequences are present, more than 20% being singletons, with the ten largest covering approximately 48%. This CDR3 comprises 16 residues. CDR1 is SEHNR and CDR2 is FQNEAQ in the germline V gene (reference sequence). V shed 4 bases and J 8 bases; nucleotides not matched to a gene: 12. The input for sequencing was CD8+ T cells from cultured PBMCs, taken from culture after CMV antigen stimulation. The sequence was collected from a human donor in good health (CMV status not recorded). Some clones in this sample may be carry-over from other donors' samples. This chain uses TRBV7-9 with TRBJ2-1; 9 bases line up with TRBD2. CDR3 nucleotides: TGTGCCAGCAGCTCCTCCGGGACTAGCCCTACGGATGAGCAGTTCTTC. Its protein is CASSSSGTSPTDEQFF.